This TCR beta chain was found in a study of CD4 T cells in relation to SARS-CoV-2 and coronaviruses. Profiling relied on immunoSEQ multiplex PCR, and the TCRdb table lists in-frame clones only, not all of them. The sample holds approximately 70,000 clones; 93% are singletons and the top ten take under 0.25%. CD4+ T cells from unexposed donors were obtained before the COVID-19 pandemic (2011-2018). Sequencing used naive CD4+ T cells from PBMCs. Subset meaning: naive CD4+ T cells isolated by negative enrichment. The receptor comes from a human donor in good health.

CDR3 bases: TGCGCCAGCAGCCAAGATCGGTATCAGCCCCAGCATTTT. Protein product: CASSQDRYQPQHF. The chain carries TRBV4-3 and TRBJ1-5, with no clear D. Trimming shortened V by 0 bases and J by 5 bases, and 5 bases separated the two germline ends. CDR1 and CDR2 from the germline V gene are LGHNA and YSLEER. This CDR3 region has 13 residues.